A selection of T cell receptor beta chains follows, all from one sample in a study of blood T cell repertoires in COVID-19. Profiled with immunoSEQ multiplex PCR; TCRdb holds only in-frame clones, not every one. The table records 200,000 to 300,000 clones, roughly 80% of them present only once. The sample taken for sequencing was peripheral blood. The receptor set was obtained from an elderly woman with acute or convalescent COVID-19. CDR3s include the opening cysteine and the closing phenylalanine or tryptophan. Each record gives: clone size, J gene, V gene, CDR3 protein. Size tells how often a clone was seen (once, few, many) or the class of an expanded clone, and some rows leave it out.

clone size: .; J gene: TRBJ2-6; V gene: TRBV9; CDR3 protein: CASSAPQGADGANVLTF
clone size: .; J gene: TRBJ2-4; V gene: TRBV27; CDR3 protein: CASSFSGSKNIQYF
clone size: .; J gene: TRBJ2-1; V gene: TRBV19; CDR3 protein: CASSIDSLAGVYNEQFF
clone size: .; J gene: TRBJ1-1; V gene: TRBV27; CDR3 protein: CASSLRQGRTEAFF
clone size: .; J gene: TRBJ2-7; V gene: TRBV6-5; CDR3 protein: CASSRPGGGYEQYF
clone size: .; J gene: TRBJ1-6; V gene: TRBV2; CDR3 protein: CATSQDISYNSPLHF
clone size: .; J gene: TRBJ1-1; V gene: TRBV27; CDR3 protein: CASSRSSGTGGVGEAFF
clone size: .; J gene: TRBJ2-3; V gene: TRBV12-3/TRBV12-4; CDR3 protein: CASSPRAGDTQYF
clone size: .; J gene: TRBJ2-7; V gene: TRBV5-1; CDR3 protein: CASSLEGLAGIDEQYF
clone size: few; J gene: TRBJ1-2; V gene: TRBV19; CDR3 protein: CASSIQGYGYTF
clone size: .; J gene: TRBJ2-7; V gene: TRBV30; CDR3 protein: CAWSVTGSSYEQYF
clone size: .; J gene: TRBJ2-7; V gene: TRBV5-6; CDR3 protein: CASSFSDRTSYEQYF
clone size: .; J gene: TRBJ1-5; V gene: TRBV19; CDR3 protein: CASSRDREVQPQHF
clone size: .; J gene: TRBJ1-2; V gene: TRBV6-5; CDR3 protein: CASSSPYRANDYGYTF
clone size: .; J gene: TRBJ1-5; V gene: TRBV19; CDR3 protein: CASSISSNQPQHF
clone size: once; J gene: TRBJ2-2; V gene: TRBV10-2; CDR3 protein: CASSDWTRVKTGELFF
clone size: .; J gene: TRBJ1-1; V gene: TRBV11-2; CDR3 protein: CASSFNRDLGFFF
clone size: few; J gene: TRBJ1-1; V gene: TRBV6-4; CDR3 protein: CASSQDDKRGTEAFF
clone size: .; J gene: TRBJ2-7; V gene: TRBV6-6; CDR3 protein: CASSWDGTGAGEQYF
clone size: .; J gene: TRBJ1-1; V gene: TRBV5-6; CDR3 protein: CASSSKTGAEAFF
clone size: .; J gene: TRBJ1-5; V gene: TRBV19; CDR3 protein: CASRDGYNQPQHF
clone size: .; J gene: TRBJ1-1; V gene: TRBV3-1/TRBV3-2; CDR3 protein: CASSQYPGTDNTEAFF
clone size: few; J gene: TRBJ2-6; V gene: TRBV6-5; CDR3 protein: CASRRSSGANVLTF
clone size: few; J gene: TRBJ1-1; V gene: TRBV5-5; CDR3 protein: CASSLVTRNTEAFF
clone size: few; J gene: TRBJ1-5; V gene: TRBV28; CDR3 protein: CASTPTGNQPQHF
clone size: .; J gene: TRBJ2-1; V gene: TRBV30; CDR3 protein: CAWRRVLEQFF